Each of the 18 T cell receptor beta chains below was sequenced from the same sample in a study of post-analysis software for immune sequencing data. Study-level findings and limits: When patients were compared with controls, 5 or 6 TRBV segments were more frequent, TRBV5-6, TRBV5-1 and TRBV20-1 among them.

Libraries were made from TCR beta cDNA, and they carried unique molecular identifiers. TCRdb used MiXCR to reprocess the PCR reads, holding one entry per CDR3 protein. The sample carries roughly 570,000 distinct CDR3 sequences, roughly 34% recorded once. These receptors have no identified antigens. Sequencing was carried out using blood. These receptors were obtained from a girl aged 2 to 17 with multiple sclerosis.

The chain uses TRBV5-1 and TRBJ1-2, with 7 bases lining up with TRBD1. The CDR3 is made up of 14 amino acids. Per germline, CDR1 SGHRS and CDR2 YFSETQ. Trimming removed 1 base from V and 7 bases from J; junction bases left unmatched: 7. The CDR3 sequence is CASSLLGGESGYTF. The CDR3 DNA is TGCGCCAGCAGCTTGCTAGGGGGCGAGAGTGGCTACACCTTC.

About this clonotype itself: One base away lies a much larger clone, so this may be a sequencing read error. The V call is TRBV4-1, the J call TRBJ2-5, with 13 nucleotides matching TRBD2. Per germline, CDR1 MGHRA and CDR2 YSYEKL. Losses at the gene ends were 4 bases for V and 11 bases for J; bases not matched to a gene: 7. CDR3 length: 14 residues. The DNA of the CDR3 is TGCGCCAGCAGCCCAGGACTAGCGGGGGTTGAGCAGTACTTC. Protein product: CASSPGLAGVEQYF.

This clonotype was found a few times. The J gene is TRBJ1-4, the V gene TRBV6-5, with a weak D call TRBD1 (5 bases). Germline values: CDR1 MNHEY, CDR2 SVGAGI. This CDR3 region has 15 residues. With 5 bases removed from V and 8 bases from J, the gap between germline ends came to 18 bases. CDR3 nucleotides: TGTGCCAGCAGTCGAAGGACCTGGGACGGCGAAAAACTGTTTTTT. It encodes CASSRRTWDGEKLFF.

As regards this clonotype: A junction end diverges from the germline sequence, so it may reflect a read error. The rearrangement joins TRBV14 to TRBJ2-1; TRBD1 aligns across 7 bases. Per the germline V gene, CDR1 is SGHDN and CDR2 is FVKESK. CDR3 length: 17 amino acids. This chain's CDR3 is CANSQKMDRSSYNEQFF. Here the CDR3 DNA reads TGTGCCAACAGCCAAAAGATGGACAGGAGCTCCTACAATGAGCAGTTCTTC. Full variable domain (remainder filled in from reference TRBV14 and TRBJ2-1): EAGVTQFPSHSVIEKGQTVTLRCDPISGHDNLYWYRRVMGKEIKFLLHFVKESKQDESGMPNNRFLAERTGGTYSTLKVQPAELEDSGVYFCANSQKMDRSSYNEQFFGPGTRLTVL.

This clonotype was seen only a few times. This chain links TRBV29-1 with TRBJ1-2; 7 nucleotides align to TRBD1. The CDR3 length is 13 residues. V shed 6 bases and J 8 bases; nucleotides not matched to a gene: 12. Germline V gene data show CDR1 as SQVTM and CDR2 as ANQGSEA. CDR3 nucleotide sequence: TGCAGCGTCGACAGGGAGAGGGCTTCCGGCTACACCTTC. Amino acids: CSVDRERASGYTF. Full variable domain (outside the CDR3, taken from reference TRBV29-1 and TRBJ1-2): SAVISQKPSRDICQRGTSLTIQCQVDSQVTMMFWYRQQPGQSLTLIATANQGSEATYESGFVIDKFPISRPNLTFSTLTVSNMSPEDSSIYLCSVDRERASGYTFGSGTRLTVV.

The chain's CDR3 is CASSNRDRNTGELFF. In DNA form, the CDR3 reads TGTGCCAGCAGTAACCGGGACAGAAACACCGGGGAGCTGTTTTTT. The rearrangement joins TRBV12-3 or TRBV12-4 to TRBJ2-2; 7 bases fit TRBD1. The CDR3 is made up of 15 amino acids. V gave up 5 bases and J gave up 2 bases; unmatched junction bases: 5.

This clonotype was found a few times. The chain couples TRBV6-1 to TRBJ2-1; 8 bases map to TRBD1. CDR3 length equals 14 residues. After removal of 9 bases from V and 5 bases from J, the junction contained 9 bases not matched to a gene. Looked up from germline, CDR1 is MNHNS and CDR2 is SASEGT. The CDR3 sequence is CARHRDRPDNEQFF. The CDR3 nucleotides read TGTGCCAGACATCGGGACAGGCCAGACAATGAGCAGTTCTTC.

Only a few counts were recorded for this clonotype. The rearrangement links TRBV20-1 to TRBJ1-5; D call uncertain. The CDR3 consists of 12 residues. In germline, CDR1 is DFQATT, CDR2 SNEGSKA (reference sequence). The V and J ends lost 3 bases and 5 bases respectively, with 8 bases between them. CDR3 protein: CSASRIDQPQHF. Here the CDR3 DNA reads TGCAGTGCTAGCCGGATAGATCAGCCCCAGCATTTT.

V usage is TRBV20-1 and J usage is TRBJ1-4; D remains unclear. Germline-derived CDR1 and CDR2 are DFQATT and SNEGSKA (reference sequence). Trimming stripped 3 bases from V and 1 base from J, with 12 bases between. The CDR3 runs 15 residues. CDR3 in amino acids: CSASRAGVTNEKLFF. CDR3 nucleotides: TGCAGTGCTAGTAGGGCCGGGGTAACTAATGAAAAACTGTTTTTT.

This clonotype was detected only a few times. The chain is built from TRBV20-1 and TRBJ2-5, with TRBD2 matching 13 bases. There are 16 residues in the CDR3. V dropped 1 base and J dropped 4; count of bases not matched to a gene: 6. Germline CDR1 is DFQATT and CDR2 is SNEGSKA (reference sequence). The CDR3: CSARVLAGGPRETQYF. Here the CDR3 DNA reads TGCAGTGCTAGAGTACTAGCGGGGGGGCCGAGAGAGACCCAGTACTTC.

The chain links TRBV6-6 to TRBJ1-5; 7 positions match TRBD1. In germline, CDR1 is MNHNY, CDR2 SVGAGI (reference sequence). V lost 6 bases and J lost 2; bases outside the gene matches: 7. The CDR3 length is 15 residues. As DNA, the CDR3 is TGTGCCAGCAGGGATCACAGGGGTGGCAATCAGCCCCAGCATTTT. Amino acids: CASRDHRGGNQPQHF.

With respect to this clonotype: Mismatch with germline at one junction end may stem from a read error. V gene TRBV28 combines with J gene TRBJ2-5; weak D call: TRBD1 (6 bases). The CDR3 covers 16 residues. From germline, CDR1 is MDHEN and CDR2 SYDVKM. This CDR3 reads CASSLWPPKGQETRYF. CDR3 bases: TGTGCCAGCAGTTTATGGCCCCCCAAGGGACAAGAGACCCGGTACTTC.

This chain uses TRBV5-6 with TRBJ1-5; D possibly corresponds to TRBD1 (5 bases). Germline V gene sequence: CDR1 SGHDT, CDR2 YYEEEE. V lost 1 base and J lost 4, with 12 bases in between. The CDR3 runs to 15 residues. This chain's CDR3 is CASSLFHRQNQPQHF. In DNA, the CDR3 is TGTGCCAGCAGCTTGTTTCACAGGCAAAATCAGCCCCAGCATTTT.

This clonotype was observed a few times. The chain employs TRBV12-3 or TRBV12-4 and TRBJ2-4, with no clear D. The better agreement between TRBJ2-7 and the DNA end casts doubt on the J call. This CDR3 is built from 14 residues. The chain's CDR3 is CASRLPGASNEQYF. In DNA, the CDR3 is TGTGCCAGCAGACTCCCCGGAGCAAGCAACGAGCAGTACTTC.

The rearrangement uses TRBV12-3 or TRBV12-4 and TRBJ2-1, with TRBD1 matching 7 bases. V dropped 7 bases and J dropped 8; count of bases not matched to a gene: 8. The CDR3 spans 13 residues. The chain's CDR3 is CASNSDRVHEQFF. For the CDR3, the DNA is TGTGCCAGCAACTCTGACAGGGTTCATGAGCAGTTCTTC.

The CDR3 region has the DNA TGTGCCAGCCGCCCCTTTAAGGGGAGCAATCAGCCCCAGCATTTT. It codes for CASRPFKGSNQPQHF. The V call is TRBV7-2, the J call TRBJ1-5, with D perhaps matching TRBD1 (5 bases). The germline V gene encodes CDR1 SGHTA and CDR2 FQGNSA. The ends were cut back, 8 bases at V and 1 base at J, with 15 bases in the middle. This CDR3 contains 15 residues. Combining the CDR3 with reference TRBV7-2 and TRBJ1-5 gives the whole variable domain GAGVSQSPSNKVTEKGKDVELRCDPISGHTALYWYRQSLGQGLEFLIYFQGNSAPDKSGLPSDRFSAERTGGSVSTLTIQRTQQEDSAVYLCASRPFKGSNQPQHFGDGTRLSIL.

In its sample, this clonotype was seen a few times. V usage is TRBV29-1 and J usage is TRBJ2-5; TRBD1 might be the D (6 bases). The CDR3 totals 13 residues. Germline assignment: CDR1 SQVTM and CDR2 ANQGSEA. Trimming removed 4 bases at V and 5 bases at J, with 14 bases between. The CDR3 protein is CSVGDQGWETQYF. In nucleotides, the CDR3 is TGCAGCGTTGGCGATCAGGGGTGGGAGACCCAGTACTTC.

The chain is built from TRBV3-1 and TRBJ1-2; 12 nucleotides agree with TRBD1. V shed 4 bases, J shed 7 bases, and the junction held 7 bases outside the gene matches. Germline CDR1 LGHDT, CDR2 YNNKEL (reference sequence). The CDR3 consists of 15 residues. CDR3: CASSPGQGARGGYTF. In nucleotides, the CDR3 is TGTGCCAGCAGCCCGGGACAGGGGGCTAGGGGTGGCTACACCTTC. Full variable domain (outside the CDR3, taken from reference TRBV3-1 and TRBJ1-2): DTAVSQTPKYLVTQMGNDKSIKCEQNLGHDTMYWYKQDSKKFLKIMFSYNNKELIINETVPNRFSPKSPDKAHLNLHINSLELGDSAVYFCASSPGQGARGGYTFGSGTRLTVV.